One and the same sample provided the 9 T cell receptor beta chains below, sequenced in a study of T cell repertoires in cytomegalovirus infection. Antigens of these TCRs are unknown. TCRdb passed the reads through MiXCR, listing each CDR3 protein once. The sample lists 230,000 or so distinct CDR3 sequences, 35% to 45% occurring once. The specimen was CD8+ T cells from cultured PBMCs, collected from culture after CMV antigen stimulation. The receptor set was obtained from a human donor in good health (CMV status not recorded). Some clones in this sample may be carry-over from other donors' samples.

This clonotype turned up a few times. The CDR3 sequence is CASSWDQGSEQYF. The CDR3 bases are TGTGCCAGCAGTTGGGACCAGGGGTCCGAGCAGTACTTC. The V gene is TRBV27, the J gene TRBJ2-7; tentative D call: TRBD1 (6 bases). Per germline, CDR1 MNHEY and CDR2 SMNVEV (reference sequence). V was pared by 4 bases and J by 6 bases, with 13 bases between. The CDR3 loop spans 13 amino acids.

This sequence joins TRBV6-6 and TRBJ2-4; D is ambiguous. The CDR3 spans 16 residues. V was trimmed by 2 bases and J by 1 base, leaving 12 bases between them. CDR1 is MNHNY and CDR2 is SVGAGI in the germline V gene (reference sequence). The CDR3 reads CASSYIHSGAKNIQYF. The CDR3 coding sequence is TGTGCCAGCAGTTACATCCATTCTGGGGCCAAAAACATTCAGTACTTC.

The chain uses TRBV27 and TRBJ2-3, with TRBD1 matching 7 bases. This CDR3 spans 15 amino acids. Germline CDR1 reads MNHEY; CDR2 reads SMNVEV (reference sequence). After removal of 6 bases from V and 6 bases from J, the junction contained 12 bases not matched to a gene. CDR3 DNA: TGTGCCAGCAGCCTAGGGGTCGCCAGGGGGGATACGCAGTATTTT. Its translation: CASSLGVARGDTQYF.

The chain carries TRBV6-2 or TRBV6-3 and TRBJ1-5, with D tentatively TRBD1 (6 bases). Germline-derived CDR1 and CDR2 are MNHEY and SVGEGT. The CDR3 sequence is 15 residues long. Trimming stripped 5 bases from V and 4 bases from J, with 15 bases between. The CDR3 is CASSRGRGMNQPQHF. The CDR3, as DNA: TGTGCCAGCAGTCGGGGCAGGGGAATGAATCAGCCCCAGCATTTT.

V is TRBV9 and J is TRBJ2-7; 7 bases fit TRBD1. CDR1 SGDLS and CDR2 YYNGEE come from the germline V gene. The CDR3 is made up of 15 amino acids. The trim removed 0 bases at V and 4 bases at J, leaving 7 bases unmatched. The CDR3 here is CASSVGEQGLYEQYF. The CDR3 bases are TGTGCCAGCAGCGTAGGGGAACAGGGGCTTTACGAGCAGTACTTC.

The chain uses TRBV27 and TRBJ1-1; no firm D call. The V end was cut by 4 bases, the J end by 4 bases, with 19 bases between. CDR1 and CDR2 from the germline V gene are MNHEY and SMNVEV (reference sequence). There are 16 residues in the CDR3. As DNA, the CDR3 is TGTGCCAGCAGTTCCCCCGGTCGGACCCGTTCCACTGAAGCTTTCTTT. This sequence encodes CASSSPGRTRSTEAFF.

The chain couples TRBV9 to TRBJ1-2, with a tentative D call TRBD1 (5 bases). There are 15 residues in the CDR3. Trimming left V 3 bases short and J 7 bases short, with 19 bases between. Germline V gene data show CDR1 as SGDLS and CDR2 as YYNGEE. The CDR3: CASSDYPFQGAGYTF. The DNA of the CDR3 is TGTGCCAGCAGCGACTACCCTTTTCAGGGAGCTGGCTACACCTTC.

CDR3 sequence reads: CASLFNYEQFF. The CDR3 coding sequence is TGTGCCAGCCTCTTTAACTATGAGCAGTTCTTC. This chain links TRBV6-6 with TRBJ2-1; no firm D call. Germline CDR1 MNHNY, CDR2 SVGAGI (reference sequence). This CDR3 region has 11 residues. The V gene lost 8 bases and the J gene lost 8 bases, with 10 bases spanning the gap.

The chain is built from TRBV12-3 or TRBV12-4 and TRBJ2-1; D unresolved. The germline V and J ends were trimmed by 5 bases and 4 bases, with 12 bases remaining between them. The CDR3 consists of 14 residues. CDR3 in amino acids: CASSETTFYNEQFF. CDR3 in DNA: TGTGCCAGCAGTGAAACAACATTTTACAATGAGCAGTTCTTC.